The T cell receptor (beta chain) described here comes from a study of blood T cell repertoires in COVID-19. Study-wide context: The origin of the acute and convalescent COVID-19 samples was the United States, Italy and Spain.

Authors' methods: By means of reference gene primer amplification, nucleated cell counts were estimated. Generated by immunoSEQ multiplex PCR, the TCRdb table keeps only in-frame clones and is missing some. V and J calls and clone size are as listed in that table; D and trimming were resolved from the DNA. This table has 50,000 or so clones, about four fifths appearing once. Germline assignment: CDR1 LGHDT and CDR2 YNNKEL (reference sequence). The CDR3 extends over 13 amino acids. V gave up 3 bases and J gave up 10 bases, with 10 bases separating them. V gene TRBV3-1 (or the pseudogene TRBV3-2) combines with J gene TRBJ1-6, with TRBD1 as a possible D gene (5 bases). The TCR originated in a man aged 55 to 69 with active COVID-19. The sample consisted of peripheral blood. Here the CDR3 DNA reads TGTGCCAGCAGCCAGCACAACAGGTCACCCCTCCACTTT. The encoded protein is CASSQHNRSPLHF.